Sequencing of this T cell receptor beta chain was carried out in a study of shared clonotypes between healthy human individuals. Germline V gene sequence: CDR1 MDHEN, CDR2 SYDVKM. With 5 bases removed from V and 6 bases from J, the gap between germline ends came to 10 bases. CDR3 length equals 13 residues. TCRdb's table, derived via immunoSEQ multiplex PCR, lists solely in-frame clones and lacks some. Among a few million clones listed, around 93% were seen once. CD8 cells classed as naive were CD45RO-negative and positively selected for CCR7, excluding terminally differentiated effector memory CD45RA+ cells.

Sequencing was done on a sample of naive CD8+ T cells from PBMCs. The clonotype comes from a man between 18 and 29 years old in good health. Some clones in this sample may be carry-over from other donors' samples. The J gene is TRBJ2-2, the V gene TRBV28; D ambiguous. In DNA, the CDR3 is TGTGCCAGCAGTGTCAACCGTCCCGGGGAGCTGTTTTTT. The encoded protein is CASSVNRPGELFF.